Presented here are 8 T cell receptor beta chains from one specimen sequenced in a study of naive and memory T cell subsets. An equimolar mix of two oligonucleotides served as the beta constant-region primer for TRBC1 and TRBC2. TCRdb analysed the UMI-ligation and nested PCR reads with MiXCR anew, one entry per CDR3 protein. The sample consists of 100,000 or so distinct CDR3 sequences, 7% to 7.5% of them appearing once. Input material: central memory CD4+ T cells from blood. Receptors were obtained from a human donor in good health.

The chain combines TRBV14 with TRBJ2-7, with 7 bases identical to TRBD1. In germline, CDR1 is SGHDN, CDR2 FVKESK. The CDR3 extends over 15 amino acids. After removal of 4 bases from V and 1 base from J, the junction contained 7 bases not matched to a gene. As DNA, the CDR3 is TGTGCCAGCAGCCTCCGGGACAGCTTTTCCTACGAGCAGTACTTC. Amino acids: CASSLRDSFSYEQYF.

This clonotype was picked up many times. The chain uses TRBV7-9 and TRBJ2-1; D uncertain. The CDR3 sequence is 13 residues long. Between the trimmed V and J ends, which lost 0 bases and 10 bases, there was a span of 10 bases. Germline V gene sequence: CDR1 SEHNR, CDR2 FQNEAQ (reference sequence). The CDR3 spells CASSLAEPREQFF. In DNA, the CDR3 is TGTGCCAGCAGCTTAGCCGAACCCAGGGAGCAGTTCTTC.

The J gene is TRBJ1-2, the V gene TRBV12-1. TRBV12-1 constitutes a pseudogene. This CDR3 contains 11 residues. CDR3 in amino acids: CRDATNYGYTF. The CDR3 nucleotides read TGTCGTGATGCCACAAACTATGGCTACACCTTC.

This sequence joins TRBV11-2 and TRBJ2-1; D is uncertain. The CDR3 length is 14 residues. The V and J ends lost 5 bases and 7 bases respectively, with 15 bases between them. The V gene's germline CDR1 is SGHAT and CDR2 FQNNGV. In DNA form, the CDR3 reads TGTGCCAGCAGCAGGGCCCGGCCCCAAAATGAGCAGTTCTTC. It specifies CASSRARPQNEQFF.

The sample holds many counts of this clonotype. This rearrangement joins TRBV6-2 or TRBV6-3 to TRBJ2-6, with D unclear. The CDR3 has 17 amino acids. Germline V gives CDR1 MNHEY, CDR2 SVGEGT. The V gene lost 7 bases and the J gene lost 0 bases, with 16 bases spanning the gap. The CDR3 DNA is TGTGCCAGCAAAGCCCCTGGCTGGGACTCTGGGGCCAACGTCCTGACTTTC. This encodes CASKAPGWDSGANVLTF.

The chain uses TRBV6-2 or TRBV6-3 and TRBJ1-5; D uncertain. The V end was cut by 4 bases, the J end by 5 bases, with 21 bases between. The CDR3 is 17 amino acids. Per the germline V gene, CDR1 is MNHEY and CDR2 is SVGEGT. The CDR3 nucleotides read TGTGCCAGCAGTTTCAGCAGTGCCTGGGTGTTGCATCAGCCCCAGCATTTT. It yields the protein CASSFSSAWVLHQPQHF.

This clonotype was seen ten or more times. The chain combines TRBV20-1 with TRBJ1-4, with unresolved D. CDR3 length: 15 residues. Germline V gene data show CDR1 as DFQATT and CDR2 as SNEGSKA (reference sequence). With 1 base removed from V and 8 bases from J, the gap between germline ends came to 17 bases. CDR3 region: CSARGGIAAMEKLFF. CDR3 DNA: TGCAGTGCTAGAGGAGGGATAGCGGCGATGGAAAAACTGTTTTTT.

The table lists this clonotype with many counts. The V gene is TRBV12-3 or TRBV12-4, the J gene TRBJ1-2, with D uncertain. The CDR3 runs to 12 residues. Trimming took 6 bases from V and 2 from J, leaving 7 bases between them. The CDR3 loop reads CASSYKNYGYTF. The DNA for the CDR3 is TGTGCCAGCAGCTATAAAAACTATGGCTACACCTTC.